The 16 T cell receptor beta chains in this list originate from one sample, sequenced in a study of blood T cell repertoires in COVID-19. Assay: immunoSEQ multiplex PCR; the TCRdb copy retains only in-frame clones and omits some. This table has some 270,000 clones, 75% to 90% appearing once. Material: peripheral blood. These receptors all come from a man between 25 and 39 years old with acute or convalescent COVID-19.

J is TRBJ1-2 and V is TRBV11-2; D unresolved. Trimming shortened V by 7 bases and J by 8 bases, and 14 bases separated the two germline ends. Germline CDR1 and CDR2: SGHAT and FQNNGV. The CDR3 is made up of 12 amino acids. The CDR3 DNA reads as TGTGCCAGCACCTCAGTGGACTTGGGCTACACCTTC. This translates into CASTSVDLGYTF.

The chain links TRBV7-2 to TRBJ1-2, with a possible D match to TRBD1 (5 bases). Germline V gene lookup returns CDR1 SGHTA and CDR2 FQGNSA. V lost 0 bases and J lost 8, with 13 bases in between. The CDR3 has 14 residues. The CDR3 loop reads CASSLASQGGGYTF. Here the CDR3 DNA reads TGTGCCAGCAGCTTAGCTTCGCAGGGTGGGGGCTACACCTTC.

The V gene is TRBV12-3 or TRBV12-4, the J gene TRBJ1-5, with D possibly being TRBD1 (6 bases). This CDR3 region has 13 residues. Deletions cut 6 bases from V and 5 bases from J, with 11 bases between. CDR3 DNA sequence: TGTGCCAGCAGCCTTCGACAGGATCAGCCCCAGCATTTT. Translated, it gives CASSLRQDQPQHF.

The V call is TRBV7-6, the J call TRBJ2-3; TRBD1 might be the D (5 bases). CDR3 length: 14 residues. Germline loops: CDR1 SGHVS, CDR2 FNYEAQ. Trimming removed 2 bases from V and 2 bases from J, with 8 bases in between. The CDR3 protein is CASSLRQLTDTQYF. DNA for the CDR3: TGTGCCAGCAGCTTAAGACAGCTCACAGATACGCAGTATTTT.

The rearrangement links TRBV19 to TRBJ1-1, with TRBD1 matching 7 bases. Trimming removed 8 bases from V and 6 bases from J; junction bases left unmatched: 15. This CDR3 is 15 amino acids long. Germline V gene lookup returns CDR1 LNHDA and CDR2 SQIVND (reference sequence). CDR3 region: CASLPAGRGAPEAFF. CDR3 coding DNA: TGTGCCAGTCTCCCGGCCGGCAGGGGGGCACCTGAAGCTTTCTTT.

The V call is TRBV6-5, the J call TRBJ1-5, with 8 bases fitting TRBD1. CDR3 length: 15 residues. V lost 0 bases, J lost 6 bases, and 4 bases stayed unmatched. Germline CDR1 is MNHEY and CDR2 is SVGAGI. DNA of the CDR3: TGTGCCAGCAGTTACTCCCAAGACAGGGGTCAGCCCCAGCATTTT. The encoded protein is CASSYSQDRGQPQHF.

This clone was seen a few times. The chain recombines TRBV5-1 with TRBJ2-3, with D unresolved. Trimming took 6 bases from V and 4 from J, leaving 12 bases between them. Germline loops: CDR1 SGHRS, CDR2 YFSETQ. This CDR3 spans 13 amino acids. In DNA, the CDR3 is TGCGCCAGCACCTTCGAGGCCTCAGATACGCAGTATTTT. It yields the protein CASTFEASDTQYF.

The CDR3 nucleotides read TGTGCCAGCAGTGAACCGAGATTACAGGGCTATGTGCAGTACTTC. It specifies CASSEPRLQGYVQYF. This sequence joins TRBV2 and TRBJ2-7; D is perhaps TRBD1 (6 bases). Germline assignment: CDR1 SNHLY and CDR2 FYNNEI. The length of the CDR3 is 15 residues. The ends were cut back, 2 bases at V and 9 bases at J, with 20 bases in the middle. Full variable domain (rest looked up from reference TRBV2 and TRBJ2-7): EPEVTQTPSHQVTQMGQEVILRCVPISNHLYFYWYRQILGQKVEFLVSFYNNEISEKSEIFDDQFSVERPDGSNFTLKIRSTKLEDSAMYFCASSEPRLQGYVQYFGPGTRLTVT.

This clone was counted only a few times. V usage is TRBV6-2 or TRBV6-3 and J usage is TRBJ1-5, with a tentative D call TRBD1 (6 bases). The CDR3 covers 16 residues. V lost 5 bases, J lost 5 bases, and 19 bases lay in between. The V gene's germline CDR1 is MNHEY and CDR2 SVGEGT. In nucleotides, the CDR3 is TGTGCCAGCAGTGGGGGACACCCCGGGTACGATCAGCCCCAGCATTTT. It encodes CASSGGHPGYDQPQHF.

The V and J genes are TRBV30 and TRBJ1-6, with a possible D match to TRBD1 (6 bases). The CDR3 has 18 residues. Trimming stripped 0 bases from V and 2 bases from J, with 17 bases between. The germline CDR1 and CDR2 sequences are GTSNPN and SVGIG (reference sequence). This CDR3 reads CAWSVHGTFRAYNSPLHF. The DNA for the CDR3 is TGTGCCTGGAGTGTCCATGGGACATTTCGGGCCTATAATTCACCCCTCCACTTT.

The V gene is TRBV5-1, the J gene TRBJ1-1; TRBD1 agrees at 8 bases. Losses at the gene ends were 1 base for V and 0 bases for J; bases not matched to a gene: 8. Germline assignment: CDR1 SGHRS and CDR2 YFSETQ. This CDR3 contains 17 residues. The CDR3 loop reads CASSLMTGVAMNTEAFF. The CDR3 bases are TGCGCCAGCAGCTTGATGACAGGGGTGGCAATGAACACTGAAGCTTTCTTT.

This sequence joins TRBV7-9 and TRBJ2-1, with D possibly being TRBD2 (5 bases). The length of the CDR3 is 12 residues. CDR1 SEHNR and CDR2 FQNEAQ come from the germline V gene (reference sequence). Trimming stripped 3 bases from V and 10 bases from J, with 10 bases between. The CDR3 loop is CASSLTTVEQFF. The DNA for the CDR3 is TGTGCCAGCAGCTTGACTACGGTGGAGCAGTTCTTC.

The chain couples TRBV2 to TRBJ2-1; maybe TRBD2 (5 bases). Germline CDR1 is SNHLY and CDR2 is FYNNEI. The CDR3 spans 15 residues. V was pared by 4 bases and J by 4 bases, with 14 bases between. The CDR3 DNA follows: TGTGCCAGCAGTGCTTCGGGGTGGGTTTACAATGAGCAGTTCTTC. Its protein is CASSASGWVYNEQFF. Based on the CDR3 plus reference TRBV2 and TRBJ2-1, the full variable domain is EPEVTQTPSHQVTQMGQEVILRCVPISNHLYFYWYRQILGQKVEFLVSFYNNEISEKSEIFDDQFSVERPDGSNFTLKIRSTKLEDSAMYFCASSASGWVYNEQFFGPGTRLTVL.

This chain links TRBV27 with TRBJ2-1; TRBD2 aligns across 13 bases. V lost 5 bases to trimming and J lost 8 bases; unmatched junction nucleotides: 6. Germline V gene data show CDR1 as MNHEY and CDR2 as SMNVEV (reference sequence). CDR3 size: 15 residues. The CDR3 DNA sequence: TGTGCCAGCAGTACCGGACTAGCGGGAGATTATGAGCAGTTCTTC. Its translation is CASSTGLAGDYEQFF.

The genes are TRBV6-1 and TRBJ1-4; D perhaps matches TRBD1 (6 bases). This CDR3 contains 16 residues. Trimming removed 0 bases from V and 3 bases from J, with 11 bases in between. Germline lookup yields CDR1 MNHNS and CDR2 SASEGT. This CDR3 is CASSEARGSPNEKLFF. CDR3 DNA: TGTGCCAGCAGTGAAGCGAGGGGGAGTCCTAATGAAAAACTGTTTTTT.

The V and J genes are TRBV27 and TRBJ1-4; D is perhaps TRBD1 (6 bases). The CDR3 has 13 amino acids. Trimming pared 8 bases from V and 10 bases from J, leaving 17 bases between. Germline V gene data show CDR1 as MNHEY and CDR2 as SMNVEV (reference sequence). The CDR3 nucleotides read TGTGCCAGCTGCTTCTCGGGACAAGGAAAACTGTTTTTT. This translates into CASCFSGQGKLFF. The full variable domain, completed using reference TRBV27 and TRBJ1-4, is EAQVTQNPRYLITVTGKKLTVTCSQNMNHEYMSWYRQDPGLGLRQIYYSMNVEVTDKGDVPEGYKVSRKEKRNFPLILESPSPNQTSLYFCASCFSGQGKLFFGSGTQLSVL.